What follows is one TCR beta chain and its context. Time point here: neoterminal ileum biopsy at postoperative endoscopy, about 6 months after surgery. Here immunoSEQ multiplex PCR was the method, and the copy in TCRdb shows in-frame clones only, minus some. The repertoire includes 10,000 to 15,000 clones, roughly 80% of them detected once, and over 15% sits in the top ten. The data are from a study of T cell repertoires in ileal Crohn's disease. The receptor's source is an adult with Crohn's disease. Material for sequencing was ileal tissue.

CDR3 nucleotide sequence: TGCAGCGTAGGAGGAGTGCAGTATTTT. Translation gives CSVGGVQYF. V and J are TRBV29-1 and TRBJ2-3; tentatively, D is TRBD2 (5 bases). Trimming took off 6 bases at V and 11 bases at J, with 9 bases between the two ends. Germline V lookup: CDR1 SQVTM, CDR2 ANQGSEA. The CDR3 length is 9 residues.